The 12 T cell receptor beta chains below come from one sample, sequenced in a study of T-cell memory formation after mild COVID-19 (dated by TCRdb to the early 2020s). The receptor library was made with 5' RACE. TCRdb names Illumina NovaSeq 6000 as the instrument used. TCRdb reworked the public reads: Q25 trimming with fastp, MiXCR clone assembly, productive beta chains retained. Rows are unified per CDR3 protein, each entry keeping the most common DNA and genes. The sample contains roughly 280,000 distinct CDR3 sequences, 15% to 20% of them found a single time. The ten largest account for approximately 23% of the sample. Sequenced sample: PBMCs or a T cell subset sorted from them (not recorded which). The receptor set was obtained from a man between 18 and 35 years old who had mild COVID-19 (a few samples of this study predate the infection). The sample titles of this study are shuffled in the database, so cell type and time point are left out; the donor was told from shared clones.

This CDR3 reads CASSLAWDGELFF. DNA of the CDR3: TGCGCCAGCAGCTTGGCCTGGGACGGGGAGCTGTTTTTT. V gene TRBV5-1 combines with J gene TRBJ2-2, with no clear D. This CDR3 has 13 residues. CDR1 and CDR2 (germline): SGHRS, YFSETQ. V lost 0 bases, J lost 7 bases, and 7 bases lay in between.

The chain links TRBV7-6 to TRBJ2-3, with 7 bases matching TRBD2. CDR1 and CDR2 from the germline V gene are SGHVS and FNYEAQ. V was clipped by 5 bases and J by 2 bases; unmatched bases: 10. The CDR3 has 16 amino acids. The CDR3 bases are TGTGCCAGCAGCCTCGGTGCAGGGAGGGTCACAGATACGCAGTATTTT. It codes for CASSLGAGRVTDTQYF.

The chain has TRBV4-3 and TRBJ2-3; 13 bases are a match to TRBD2. Germline V CDR1 and CDR2: LGHNA, YSLEER. The CDR3 has 14 residues. Trimming removed 0 bases from V and 9 bases from J; junction bases left unmatched: 0. The CDR3 sequence: CASSQETSGGTQYF. The CDR3 DNA is TGCGCCAGCAGCCAAGAGACTAGCGGGGGGACGCAGTATTTT.

This chain links TRBV5-1 with TRBJ2-7; no clear D gene. The germline CDR1 and CDR2 sequences are SGHRS and YFSETQ. The CDR3 is 15 amino acids. Trimming shortened V by 2 bases and J by 1 base, and 13 bases separated the two germline ends. CDR3: CASSLGTAISYEQYV. DNA of the CDR3: TGCGCCAGCAGCTTAGGAACAGCGATATCCTACGAGCAGTACGTC.

This clonotype was seen only a few times. The chain combines TRBV9 with TRBJ2-4, with TRBD2 matching over 11 bases. Germline V gene lookup returns CDR1 SGDLS and CDR2 YYNGEE. The CDR3 has 14 residues. V shed 3 bases and J 5 bases; nucleotides not matched to a gene: 1. The DNA of the CDR3 is TGTGCCAGCAGCGCGGGACTAGCGGAAAACATTCAGTACTTC. Translation gives CASSAGLAENIQYF.

The genes are TRBV12-3 or TRBV12-4 and TRBJ2-3; no firm D call. Trimming cost V 8 bases and J 5 bases, with 20 bases left between them. CDR3 length equals 15 residues. The CDR3 here is CASQAWTQIGDTQYF. In nucleotides, the CDR3 is TGTGCCAGCCAAGCCTGGACCCAGATAGGAGATACGCAGTATTTT.

This clonotype was counted only a few times. DNA for the CDR3: TGCAGTGCCCCTGAGGGGGGGGGAGATACGCAGTATTTT. It is translated as CSAPEGGGDTQYF. This rearrangement joins TRBV20-1 to TRBJ2-3, with D possibly TRBD2 on 7 matching bases. The germline gives CDR1 DFQATT, CDR2 SNEGSKA (reference sequence). CDR3 length: 13 residues. Trimming removed 6 bases from V and 5 bases from J, with 15 bases in between.

This chain uses TRBV4-1 with TRBJ1-4; 10 nucleotides line up with TRBD1. V lost 7 bases, J lost 6 bases, and 5 bases stayed unmatched. CDR3 length equals 14 residues. Germline V gene lookup returns CDR1 MGHRA and CDR2 YSYEKL. The CDR3 reads CASNPGTGDEKLFF. CDR3 in DNA: TGCGCCAGCAACCCCGGGACAGGGGATGAAAAACTGTTTTTT.

This clonotype was detected a few times. The J gene is TRBJ1-4, the V gene TRBV5-6, with D possibly matching TRBD1 (6 bases). The CDR3 loop spans 16 amino acids. Between the trimmed V and J ends, which lost 4 bases and 0 bases, there was a span of 13 bases. CDR1 SGHDT and CDR2 YYEEEE come from the germline V gene. The CDR3 DNA follows: TGTGCCAGCAGCAGGACAGAATTTGCAACTAATGAAAAACTGTTTTTT. The encoded protein is CASSRTEFATNEKLFF.

This clonotype was recorded many times. The chain carries TRBV7-3 and TRBJ2-1; D may be TRBD2 (6 bases). Trimming pared 5 bases from V and 9 bases from J, leaving 11 bases between. The CDR3 consists of 12 residues. The V gene's germline CDR1 is SGHTA and CDR2 FQGTGA. CDR3 coding DNA: TGTGCCAGCAGCCGGATGGGGGGTGAGCAGTTCTTC. It codes for CASSRMGGEQFF.

This clonotype was detected once. The chain combines TRBV4-2 with TRBJ2-5, with TRBD2 matching 11 bases. Unmatched junction bases numbered 2, after V lost 4 bases and J lost 1 base. The CDR3 extends over 15 amino acids. CDR1 is LGHNA, CDR2 YNFKEQ, per germline. The CDR3 loop reads CASSPGLAVQETQYF. CDR3 DNA: TGTGCCAGCAGCCCGGGACTAGCGGTCCAAGAGACCCAGTACTTC.

V and J are TRBV6-2 or TRBV6-3 and TRBJ1-1; D is perhaps TRBD1 (5 bases). V gave up 6 bases and J gave up 4 bases, with 12 bases separating them. The CDR3 contains 13 residues. The V gene's germline CDR1 is MNHEY and CDR2 SVGEGT. CDR3 loop: CASRLPGFTEAFF. The CDR3 DNA reads TGTGCCAGCAGGCTACCAGGGTTCACTGAAGCTTTCTTT.